Given below is one T cell receptor beta chain in context. These data belong to a study of blood T cell repertoires in COVID-19. This CDR3 contains 15 residues. Germline V gene lookup returns CDR1 MNHEY and CDR2 SVGAGI. Trimming took off 6 bases at V and 2 bases at J, with 13 bases between the two ends. Sequenced by immunoSEQ multiplex PCR; TCRdb stores in-frame clones only, minus some. The repertoire holds 250,000 to 300,000 clones, with about 90% as singletons. V gene TRBV6-5 combines with J gene TRBJ2-2, with D maybe TRBD2 (7 bases). The material sequenced was peripheral blood. The receptor was derived from a woman aged 60 to 75 with COVID-19, enrolled during active disease. The chain's CDR3 is CASRDGGANTGELFF. The DNA for the CDR3 is TGTGCCAGCAGGGATGGGGGGGCAAACACCGGGGAGCTGTTTTTT.